This is a list of T cell receptor beta chains from one sample in a study of T cell repertoires in cytomegalovirus infection. TCRdb reprocessed the reads via MiXCR and lists one record per CDR3 protein. Among over 150,000 distinct CDR3 sequences, about a sixth were seen once, and the ten largest hold under 30%. Sequencing was carried out using CD8+ T cells from PBMCs. These receptors all come from a human donor in good health (CMV status not recorded). Some clones in this sample may be carry-over from other donors' samples. The CDR3 runs from the conserved cysteine through the conserved F or W. Fields, in order: D gene, J gene, V gene, CDR3 length, CDR3 protein. A D gene is named only where the DNA matches it firmly.

TRBD1,TRBJ2-5,TRBV7-9,13,CASSLTGGETQYF
-,TRBJ2-7,TRBV15,15,CATSRHAQGRGEQYF
TRBD1,TRBJ2-7,TRBV12-5,13,CASAGDREYEQYF
-,TRBJ2-3,TRBV6-6,15,CASSYQSEGTDTQYF
-,TRBJ2-7,TRBV7-2,13,CASSLVLAWEQYF
-,TRBJ1-3,TRBV28,14,CASSPPRVGNTIYF
TRBD1,TRBJ1-2,TRBV6-2/TRBV6-3,16,CASSNRRDSLNYGYTF
-,TRBJ2-7,TRBV7-9,11,CASFQSGEQYF
-,TRBJ2-6,TRBV11-3,18,CASSLKTGYNSGANVLTF
TRBD1,TRBJ2-4,TRBV20-1,16,CSAASDRAIAKNIQYF
TRBD1,TRBJ2-5,TRBV5-4,15,CASSIRQGEGETQYF
TRBD1,TRBJ2-4,TRBV7-8,14,CASSSSRGSDIQYF
-,TRBJ1-2,TRBV6-1,12,CASSSGDYGYTF
TRBD1,TRBJ1-6,TRBV7-2,15,CASRKSGQGGSPLHF
-,TRBJ1-4,TRBV7-8,15,CASSLVGSRDEKLFF
-,TRBJ2-7,TRBV24-1,12,CATSDPEGEQYF
TRBD1,TRBJ1-6,TRBV27,16,CASSATDRDYNSPLHF
-,TRBJ2-2,TRBV7-8,12,CASSPGSGELFF
-,TRBJ1-1,TRBV6-2/TRBV6-3,12,CASSPGQPEAFF
-,TRBJ1-5,TRBV6-2/TRBV6-3,14,CASSLRTVNQPQHF
-,TRBJ1-2,TRBV6-5,12,CASSYSGYGYTF
TRBD1,TRBJ1-1,TRBV7-9,13,CDSSFEGATEAFF
TRBD1,TRBJ2-5,TRBV6-1,17,CASSEGALTGGRETQYF
TRBD2,TRBJ2-1,TRBV7-9,18,CASSSITSGGASYNEQFF
-,TRBJ1-5,TRBV15,13,CATSRNSNQPQHF
-,TRBJ2-3,TRBV7-2,14,CASSLYGGTDTQYF
-,TRBJ2-7,TRBV12-3/TRBV12-4,12,CASRRGAGEQYF
-,TRBJ1-2,TRBV29-1,15,CSVAPRRTLNYGYTF
-,TRBJ2-5,TRBV7-2,15,CASSSREFPLETQYF
-,TRBJ2-7,TRBV6-2/TRBV6-3,13,CASSYGSGEEQYF
TRBD1,TRBJ2-3,TRBV25-1,15,CASSELQGETDTQYF
TRBD1,TRBJ2-1,TRBV19,13,CASSINRGQEQFF
-,TRBJ1-1,TRBV5-5,14,CASSLEWQGGEAFF
-,TRBJ1-1,TRBV7-2,15,CASSLRVRGDTEAFF
TRBD2,TRBJ2-3,TRBV6-2/TRBV6-3,15,CASSRRDYTTDTQYF
TRBD1,TRBJ2-7,TRBV7-9,14,CASSWGTGSSEQYF
-,TRBJ2-5,TRBV2,15,CASSEVAVIEETQYF
-,TRBJ1-1,TRBV7-9,15,CASSLGLWVEPEAFF
TRBD1,TRBJ1-5,TRBV28,14,CASGRDRGNQPQHF
TRBD1,TRBJ2-6,TRBV6-1,17,CASTDRGRSSRANVLTF
TRBD1,TRBJ2-1,TRBV27,14,CASSAGTGGNEQFF
TRBD1,TRBJ1-5,TRBV6-8,15,CASAVSRDRDQPQHF
-,TRBJ1-5,TRBV12-3/TRBV12-4,14,CASSLGRVDQPQHF
-,TRBJ1-2,TRBV7-6,13,CASSSDGLYGYTF
-,TRBJ1-1,TRBV28,14,CASSPQVENTEAFF
TRBD1,TRBJ2-5,TRBV7-6,17,CASSTRTGGRWEETQYF
TRBD2,TRBJ2-5,TRBV20-1,15,CSARPRTSFQETQYF
-,TRBJ2-4,TRBV2,13,CATWTPSANIQYF
TRBD1,TRBJ2-1,TRBV7-2,17,CASSSRQGVGAYNEQFF
-,TRBJ2-7,TRBV29-1,13,CSAVEGTAYEQYF
-,TRBJ1-3,TRBV7-2,15,CASSSDRFTGNTIYF
TRBD2,TRBJ2-7,TRBV7-9,17,CASSFPSGRNFNNEQYF
-,TRBJ2-2,TRBV2,13,CASSNTATGELFF
TRBD1,TRBJ2-5,TRBV25-1,16,CASSELDRGLQETQYF
-,TRBJ2-7,TRBV28,15,CASSLWGGGYHEQYF